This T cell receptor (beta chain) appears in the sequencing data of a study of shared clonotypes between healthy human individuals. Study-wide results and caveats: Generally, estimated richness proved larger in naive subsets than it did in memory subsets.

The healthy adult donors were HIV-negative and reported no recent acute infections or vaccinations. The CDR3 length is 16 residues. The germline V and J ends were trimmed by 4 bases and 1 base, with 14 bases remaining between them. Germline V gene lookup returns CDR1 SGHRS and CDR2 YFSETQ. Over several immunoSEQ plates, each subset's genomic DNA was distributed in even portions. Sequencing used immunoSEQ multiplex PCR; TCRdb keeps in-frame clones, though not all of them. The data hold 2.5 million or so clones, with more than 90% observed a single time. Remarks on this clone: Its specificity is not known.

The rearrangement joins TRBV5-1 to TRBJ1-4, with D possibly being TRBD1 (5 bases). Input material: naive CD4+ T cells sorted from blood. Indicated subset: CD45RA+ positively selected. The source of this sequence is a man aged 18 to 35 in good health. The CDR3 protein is CASSSLGGGTNEKLFF. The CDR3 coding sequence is TGCGCCAGCAGCAGCCTCGGCGGGGGAACTAATGAAAAACTGTTTTTT.